This record concerns one T cell receptor (beta chain) sequence. The target antigen is unknown. CDR3 size: 16 residues. Germline loops: CDR1 SGHRS, CDR2 YFSETQ. V dropped 4 bases and J dropped 4 bases, with 21 bases sitting between them. The donors were adults (healthy and HIV-negative) with no recent acute infections or vaccinations. The data derive from a study of shared clonotypes between healthy human individuals. Study results and limitations: In contrast to clonotypes shared by all four donors, non-shared clonotypes had lower generation probabilities. The study generally estimated greater richness for naive than memory subsets.

Replicate PCRs run on sorted subsets employed around 200 ng DNA, approximately 30,000 T cell genomes. The repertoire was sequenced with immunoSEQ multiplex PCR; TCRdb's copy has only in-frame clones and lacks some. The data hold 2.5 million or so clones, with over 85% observed a single time. The material sequenced was naive CD4+ T cells sorted from blood. Sample subset: CD45RA+ positively selected. This TCR derives from a young man in good health. This rearrangement joins TRBV5-1 to TRBJ2-7; D might be TRBD1 or TRBD2, each matching 5 bases. The CDR3 DNA sequence: TGCGCCAGCAGCCCTCTCACCGGGACCGCTTCTTACGAGCAGTACTTC. The encoded protein is CASSPLTGTASYEQYF.